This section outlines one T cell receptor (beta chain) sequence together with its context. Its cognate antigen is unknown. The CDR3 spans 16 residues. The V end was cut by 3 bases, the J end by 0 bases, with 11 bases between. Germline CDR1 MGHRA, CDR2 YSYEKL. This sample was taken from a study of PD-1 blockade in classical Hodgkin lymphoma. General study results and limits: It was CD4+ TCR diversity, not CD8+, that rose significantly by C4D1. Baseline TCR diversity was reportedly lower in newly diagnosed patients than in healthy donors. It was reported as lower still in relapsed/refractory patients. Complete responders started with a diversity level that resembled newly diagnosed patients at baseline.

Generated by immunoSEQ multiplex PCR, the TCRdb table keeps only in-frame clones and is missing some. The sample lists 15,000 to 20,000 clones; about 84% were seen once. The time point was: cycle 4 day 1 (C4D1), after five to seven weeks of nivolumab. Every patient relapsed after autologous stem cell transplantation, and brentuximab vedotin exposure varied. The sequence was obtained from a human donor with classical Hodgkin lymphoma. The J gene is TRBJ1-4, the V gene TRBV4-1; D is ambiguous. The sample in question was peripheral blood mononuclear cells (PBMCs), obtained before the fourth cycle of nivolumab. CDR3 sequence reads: CASSHIRHATNEKLFF. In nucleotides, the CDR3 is TGCGCCAGCAGCCATATTAGGCATGCAACTAATGAAAAACTGTTTTTT.